This entry lists 32 T cell receptor beta chains sequenced from one sample in a study of blood T cell repertoires in COVID-19. Here immunoSEQ multiplex PCR was the method, and the copy in TCRdb shows in-frame clones only, minus some. The table records 200,000 or so clones, approximately 82% of them present only once. The sequenced sample consisted of peripheral blood. The receptors here all came from a human donor with acute or convalescent COVID-19. The donor label of this sample is uncertain.

The chain has TRBV5-1 and TRBJ2-3; 12 positions match TRBD2. With 4 bases clipped from V and 2 bases from J, the junction kept 5 bases outside the gene matches. The CDR3 is made up of 16 amino acids. Germline CDR1 SGHRS, CDR2 YFSETQ. The CDR3 region is CASSAGLAGNTDTQYF. CDR3 DNA sequence: TGCGCCAGCAGCGCGGGACTAGCGGGCAACACAGATACGCAGTATTTT.

The V and J genes are TRBV28 and TRBJ2-7; D is undetermined. The CDR3 covers 12 residues. V lost 9 bases, J lost 3 bases, and 12 bases lay in between. The germline CDR1 and CDR2 sequences are MDHEN and SYDVKM. DNA of the CDR3: TGTGCCAGTTCGGTCGTTAACTACGAGCAGTACTTC. Translated, it gives CASSVVNYEQYF.

The gene calls are TRBV28 and TRBJ1-1; D not certain. The CDR3 covers 13 residues. The V end was cut by 6 bases, the J end by 0 bases, with 8 bases between. The germline V gene has CDR1 MDHEN and CDR2 SYDVKM. CDR3 in amino acids: CASRRSMNTEAFF. DNA of the CDR3: TGTGCCAGCAGGCGATCCATGAACACTGAAGCTTTCTTT.

This chain uses TRBV5-6 with TRBJ2-3; 9 bases match TRBD2. J was trimmed by 1 base and V by 3 bases; bases with no gene match: 3. Germline CDR1 and CDR2: SGHDT and YYEEEE. The CDR3 has 15 residues. The CDR3 bases are TGTGCCAGCAGCTCCCGGACTAGCGGCACAGATACGCAGTATTTT. Its protein is CASSSRTSGTDTQYF.

The chain combines TRBV19 with TRBJ2-6; 9 bases align to TRBD1. The V and J ends lost 5 bases and 2 bases, in that order; junction bases with no gene match: 7. The CDR3 extends over 17 amino acids. From germline, CDR1 is LNHDA and CDR2 SQIVND (reference sequence). The CDR3 DNA follows: TGTGCCAGTAGTGCCGCGACAGGGGGGGCTGGGGCCAACGTCCTGACTTTC. Encoded protein: CASSAATGGAGANVLTF.

CDR3 amino acids: CAWSVLSGYHEQYF. CDR3 DNA: TGTGCCTGGAGTGTACTGTCAGGGTACCACGAGCAGTACTTC. The rearrangement links TRBV30 to TRBJ2-7; tentatively, D is TRBD1 (5 bases). Germline-derived CDR1 and CDR2 are GTSNPN and SVGIG (reference sequence). This CDR3 comprises 14 residues. V was pared by 0 bases and J by 5 bases, with 14 bases between.

This clone was recorded a few times. The chain joins TRBV3-1 (or the pseudogene TRBV3-2) to TRBJ2-7; 8 bases map to TRBD1. In germline, CDR1 is LGHDT, CDR2 YNNKEL (reference sequence). V trimming: 4 bases; J trimming: 2 bases; junction bases outside the gene matches: 4. The CDR3 has 14 residues. CDR3 nucleotide sequence: TGTGCCAGCAGCCCACAGGGGGGTACCTACGAGCAGTACTTC. Translation gives CASSPQGGTYEQYF.

This clone was found a few times. This sequence joins TRBV7-3 and TRBJ2-7; weak D call: TRBD2 (5 bases). This CDR3 region has 15 residues. Trimming cost V 3 bases and J 5 bases, with 17 bases left between them. Germline CDR1 reads SGHTA; CDR2 reads FQGTGA. CDR3 sequence: CASSFGPRELNEQYF. The CDR3 DNA reads TGTGCCAGCAGCTTTGGCCCAAGGGAGTTAAACGAGCAGTACTTC.

About this clone: At one of its ends the junction is not consistent with the germline gene, which may arise from a read error. This chain joins TRBV5-4 and TRBJ2-7, with 7 positions matching TRBD2. This CDR3 has 11 amino acids. Germline loops: CDR1 SGHNT, CDR2 YYREEE (reference sequence). This CDR3 is CAAGKSYEQYF. CDR3 DNA sequence: TGCGCAGCGGGAAAGTCCTACGAGCAGTACTTC.

Only one count was recorded for this clone. The V gene is TRBV5-6, the J gene TRBJ1-2; D is uncertain. The CDR3 has 12 amino acids. The germline V gene encodes CDR1 SGHDT and CDR2 YYEEEE. V was cut by 2 bases and J by 8 bases, with 10 bases left in between. The CDR3 DNA follows: TGTGCCAGCAGCTTAGGACCGGGAGGCTACACCTTC. Translation: CASSLGPGGYTF.

CDR3 sequence: CASSLVGSGRISSYNEQFF. The CDR3, as DNA: TGTGCCAGCAGCTTAGTAGGTAGCGGGAGGATTAGCTCCTACAATGAGCAGTTCTTC. This chain connects TRBV7-2 to TRBJ2-1, with 10 bases fitting TRBD2. V dropped 1 base and J dropped 0; count of bases not matched to a gene: 9. This CDR3 contains 19 residues. Germline V lookup: CDR1 SGHTA, CDR2 FQGNSA.

This chain connects TRBV5-1 to TRBJ2-3; weak D call: TRBD1 (6 bases). The V gene lost 4 bases and the J gene lost 3 bases, with 15 bases spanning the gap. The CDR3 has 15 residues. From germline, CDR1 is SGHRS and CDR2 YFSETQ. The CDR3 loop is CASSRPAGDTDTQYF. The CDR3 nucleotides are TGCGCCAGCAGCCGCCCGGCAGGGGATACAGATACGCAGTATTTT.

The V and J genes are TRBV27 and TRBJ2-1; 7 nucleotides agree with TRBD1. Germline CDR1 is MNHEY and CDR2 is SMNVEV (reference sequence). Unmatched junction bases numbered 10, after V lost 2 bases and J lost 6 bases. The CDR3 loop spans 16 amino acids. The CDR3 here is CASSLPRQGLANEQFF. As DNA, the CDR3 is TGTGCCAGCAGTTTACCCCGACAGGGTTTGGCCAATGAGCAGTTCTTC.

V and J are TRBV7-8 and TRBJ2-7, with D possibly matching TRBD1 (6 bases). Trimming left V 4 bases short and J 2 bases short, with 15 bases between. Germline V lookup: CDR1 SGHVS, CDR2 FQNEAQ. CDR3 length equals 15 residues. The chain's CDR3 is CASSSRQDLTYEQYF. The CDR3 DNA follows: TGTGCCAGCAGCTCCCGACAGGACCTAACCTACGAGCAGTACTTC.

This chain connects TRBV27 to TRBJ2-1; TRBD2 matches at 14 bases. This CDR3 has 18 residues. The V gene end was trimmed by 5 bases and the J gene end by 4 bases; junction bases not matched to a gene: 10. CDR1 and CDR2 (germline): MNHEY, SMNVEV (reference sequence). The CDR3: CASSPLRRLAGGYNEQFF. As DNA, the CDR3 is TGTGCCAGCAGTCCCCTCCGAAGACTAGCGGGAGGGTACAATGAGCAGTTCTTC.

V gene TRBV7-6 combines with J gene TRBJ1-4, with 9 positions matching TRBD1. The CDR3 is 14 amino acids. Losses at the gene ends were 5 bases for V and 9 bases for J; bases not matched to a gene: 7. Germline V lookup: CDR1 SGHVS, CDR2 FNYEAQ. CDR3 coding DNA: TGTGCCAGCAGCCTGCGGGACAGGGAACAAAAACTGTTTTTT. Its translation is CASSLRDREQKLFF.

V and J are TRBV5-6 and TRBJ1-5; D may be TRBD1 (6 bases). Germline V gene lookup returns CDR1 SGHDT and CDR2 YYEEEE. The ends were cut back, 4 bases at V and 4 bases at J, with 21 bases in the middle. The CDR3 runs to 17 residues. CDR3 DNA: TGTGCCAGCAGCCGGCGGGTACAGGGAAATTCGAATCAGCCCCAGCATTTT. The encoded protein is CASSRRVQGNSNQPQHF. Together with reference TRBV5-6 and TRBJ1-5, the CDR3 gives the full variable domain: DAGVTQSPTHLIKTRGQQVTLRCSPKSGHDTVSWYQQALGQGPQFIFQYYEEEERQRGNFPDRFSGHQFPNYSSELNVNALLLGDSALYLCASSRRVQGNSNQPQHFGDGTRLSIL.

Comment on this clone: Germline is not matched at one junction end, which may reflect a read error. The genes are TRBV4-3 and TRBJ2-7; 14 positions agree with TRBD2. There are 17 residues in the CDR3. Germline CDR1 and CDR2: LGHNA and YSLEER. The DNA for the CDR3 is TGCGCCAGCAGCCAAGATTTTGGGACTAGCGGGAGCTACGAGCAGCACTTC. Translation gives CASSQDFGTSGSYEQHF.

The V and J genes are TRBV7-9 and TRBJ2-3, with unresolved D. Trimming removed 1 base from V and 2 bases from J, with 7 bases in between. The CDR3 is 14 amino acids. In germline, CDR1 is SEHNR, CDR2 FQNEAQ (reference sequence). CDR3 protein: CASSLDPYTDTQYF. CDR3 nucleotide sequence: TGTGCCAGCAGCTTAGATCCGTACACAGATACGCAGTATTTT.

This clone was detected a few times. The chain uses TRBV24-1 and TRBJ2-7; 10 bases map to TRBD1. CDR3 length: 15 amino acids. CDR1 and CDR2 (germline): KGHDR, SFDVKD. V lost 3 bases, J lost 4 bases, and 5 bases stayed unmatched. CDR3 DNA: TGTGCCACCAGTGATCCCGGGACAGGGGTTTACGAGCAGTACTTC. Translated: CATSDPGTGVYEQYF.

The gene calls are TRBV5-1 and TRBJ2-1; a possible D gene is TRBD1 (6 bases). Germline V gene lookup returns CDR1 SGHRS and CDR2 YFSETQ. The length of the CDR3 is 14 residues. V was cut by 4 bases and J by 2 bases, with 10 bases left in between. The CDR3 DNA reads TGCGCCAGCAGCCTGGGGGCGACCTACAATGAGCAGTTCTTC. As protein: CASSLGATYNEQFF.

This clone was found a few times. J is TRBJ2-3 and V is TRBV19; TRBD1 matches at 7 bases. The ends lost 4 bases at V and 3 bases at J; junction bases unmatched: 7. The CDR3 loop spans 15 amino acids. Germline CDR1 LNHDA, CDR2 SQIVND (reference sequence). CDR3 region: CASSTRDRVTDTQYF. For the CDR3, the DNA is TGTGCCAGTAGTACACGGGACAGAGTAACAGATACGCAGTATTTT.

The V and J genes are TRBV5-1 and TRBJ2-1, with 7 bases matching TRBD2. The germline V gene encodes CDR1 SGHRS and CDR2 YFSETQ. The length of the CDR3 is 14 residues. Unmatched junction bases numbered 6, after V lost 0 bases and J lost 9 bases. The CDR3 protein is CASSLALREGEQFF. In DNA form, the CDR3 reads TGCGCCAGCAGCTTGGCCTTGAGGGAGGGTGAGCAGTTCTTC.

This clone was seen more than once but under ten times. V is TRBV7-9 and J is TRBJ1-5, with D uncertain. CDR3 length: 14 amino acids. The germline gives CDR1 SEHNR, CDR2 FQNEAQ (reference sequence). V shed 0 bases and J shed 1 base, with 4 bases lying between them. The CDR3 loop is CASSLAYSNQPQHF. The CDR3, as DNA: TGTGCCAGCAGCTTAGCCTACAGCAATCAGCCCCAGCATTTT.

The chain joins TRBV18 to TRBJ1-1, with unresolved D. V lost 0 bases, J lost 5 bases, and 10 bases lay in between. The germline CDR1 and CDR2 sequences are KGHSH and LQKENI. There are 14 residues in the CDR3. The CDR3 coding sequence is TGTGCCAGCTCACCACCTCCCGCGGGAACTGAAGCTTTCTTT. It is translated as CASSPPPAGTEAFF. The full variable domain, rest sourced from reference TRBV18 and TRBJ1-1, is NAGVMQNPRHLVRRRGQEARLRCSPMKGHSHVYWYRQLPEEGLKFMVYLQKENIIDESGMPKERFSAEFPKEGPSILRIQQVVRGDSAAYFCASSPPPAGTEAFFGQGTRLTVV.

The J gene is TRBJ1-2, the V gene TRBV6-6; TRBD1 agrees at 7 bases. The CDR3 has 15 amino acids. Trimming cost V 2 bases and J 5 bases; bases outside gene matches: 8. Per germline, CDR1 MNHNY and CDR2 SVGAGI (reference sequence). For the CDR3, the DNA is TGTGCCAGCAGTTACGGCAACAGGGGCCCATATGGCTACACCTTC. Protein: CASSYGNRGPYGYTF.

The rearrangement uses TRBV18 and TRBJ2-7; D gene uncertain. The CDR3 totals 13 residues. V was cut by 1 base and J by 3 bases, with 7 bases left in between. Germline CDR1 is KGHSH and CDR2 is LQKENI. The CDR3 reads CASSPRPNYEQYF. As DNA, the CDR3 is TGTGCCAGCTCACCACGGCCAAACTACGAGCAGTACTTC. Drawing the rest from reference TRBV18 and TRBJ2-7, the complete variable domain is NAGVMQNPRHLVRRRGQEARLRCSPMKGHSHVYWYRQLPEEGLKFMVYLQKENIIDESGMPKERFSAEFPKEGPSILRIQQVVRGDSAAYFCASSPRPNYEQYFGPGTRLTVT.

V usage is TRBV3-1 (or the pseudogene TRBV3-2) and J usage is TRBJ2-3; 10 bases fit TRBD2. The germline gives CDR1 LGHDT, CDR2 YNNKEL (reference sequence). Germline trimming cut 3 bases from V and 9 bases from J; bases unmatched to any gene: 12. The CDR3 covers 16 residues. The CDR3 reads CASSHQKTSGIGTQYF. DNA for the CDR3: TGTGCCAGCAGCCACCAGAAAACTAGCGGGATAGGCACGCAGTATTTT.

This clone showed up many times. Here the CDR3 reads CASSLVTGANYGYTF. CDR3 DNA sequence: TGTGCCAGCAGCTTAGTTACAGGAGCTAACTATGGCTACACCTTC. The chain employs TRBV7-9 and TRBJ1-2; TRBD1 might be the D (5 bases). V was clipped by 1 base and J by 0 bases, with 9 bases between them. CDR1 is SEHNR and CDR2 is FQNEAQ in the germline V gene (reference sequence). The CDR3 has 15 residues.

This chain connects TRBV18 to TRBJ1-3, with TRBD1 matching 8 bases. J gave up 0 bases and V 5 bases, and 6 bases lay outside the gene matches. The CDR3 spans 16 residues. Looked up from germline, CDR1 is KGHSH and CDR2 is LQKENI. The DNA of the CDR3 is TGTGCCAGCTCAATAGACAGGGGACGCTCTGGAAACACCATATATTTT. Amino acids: CASSIDRGRSGNTIYF.

The genes are TRBV7-2 and TRBJ1-3, with 9 bases lining up with TRBD1. V dropped 5 bases and J dropped 4; count of bases not matched to a gene: 6. This CDR3 spans 15 amino acids. Germline CDR1 and CDR2: SGHTA and FQGNSA. The CDR3 sequence is CASSPGTGTGNTIYF. CDR3 in DNA: TGTGCCAGCAGCCCAGGGACAGGGACCGGAAACACCATATATTTT.

V and J are TRBV7-2 and TRBJ2-5; the match to TRBD2 covers 8 bases. Germline values: CDR1 SGHTA, CDR2 FQGNSA. J gave up 5 bases and V 1 base, and 6 bases lay outside the gene matches. The CDR3 is 15 amino acids. CDR3 sequence: CASSLVAGSGETQYF. In DNA form, the CDR3 reads TGTGCCAGCAGCTTAGTAGCGGGGTCCGGGGAGACCCAGTACTTC.